The 27 T cell receptor beta chains below all came from one sample that was sequenced in a study of T-cell reconstitution after alpha-beta-depleted transplantation in children. A library of TCRbeta sequences, prepared with unique molecular identifiers, was generated. TCRdb independently ran MiXCR on the PCR reads; one entry per CDR3 protein. The sample gives some 300,000 distinct CDR3 sequences, about 9.4% of which show up once; around 7.6% is in the top ten. The sample was PBMCs, taken before TCRalphabeta/CD19-depleted stem cell transplant. The receptors were gathered from a boy in the first two years of life with acute myeloid leukemia, due to receive a stem cell transplant.

In this sample, this clonotype turned up many times. The rearrangement links TRBV5-6 to TRBJ2-5; TRBD1 agrees at 8 bases. Germline assignment: CDR1 SGHDT and CDR2 YYEEEE. The CDR3 contains 14 residues. Trimming took 0 bases from V and 7 from J; bases not matched to a gene: 5. This CDR3 is CASSLATGERTQYF. The CDR3 nucleotides read TGTGCCAGCAGCTTGGCGACAGGGGAGCGGACCCAGTACTTC.

This clonotype was found many times. The chain uses TRBV18 and TRBJ2-5; D is unresolved. The CDR3 covers 16 residues. V gave up 0 bases and J gave up 0 bases, with 11 bases separating them. Germline loops: CDR1 KGHSH, CDR2 LQKENI. In DNA, the CDR3 is TGTGCCAGCTCACCACCGTCCCAGGTTAACCAAGAGACCCAGTACTTC. As protein: CASSPPSQVNQETQYF. Drawing the rest from reference TRBV18 and TRBJ2-5, the complete variable domain is NAGVMQNPRHLVRRRGQEARLRCSPMKGHSHVYWYRQLPEEGLKFMVYLQKENIIDESGMPKERFSAEFPKEGPSILRIQQVVRGDSAAYFCASSPPSQVNQETQYFGPGTRLLVL.

This clonotype occurred many times. Germline is not matched at one junction end, which may reflect a read error. The rearrangement links TRBV7-7 to TRBJ2-2, with TRBD2 matching 7 bases. Germline V CDR1 and CDR2: SSHAT, FNYEAQ (reference sequence). This CDR3 region has 16 residues. In DNA, the CDR3 is TGTGCTAGCAGCCCAGGAGCGGGGTCGGCGAGGGGGGAGCTGTTTTTT. Translated, it gives CASSPGAGSARGELFF.

With regard to this clonotype: A much larger clone differs by one base, so this may be a read error. The chain combines TRBV24-1 with TRBJ2-7, with 11 bases that match TRBD1. Looked up from germline, CDR1 is KGHDR and CDR2 is SFDVKD. With V trimmed by 4 bases and J by 0 bases, 13 bases remained unmatched. The CDR3 extends over 19 amino acids. The CDR3 nucleotides are TGTGCCACCAGTGAGCCGGACAGGGGGCGCCCCATCAGCTCCTACGAGCAGTACTTC. Encoded protein: CATSEPDRGRPISSYEQYF.

This clonotype was counted many times. This chain links TRBV29-1 with TRBJ2-1, with TRBD1 as a possible D gene (6 bases). The CDR3 has 15 residues. Germline values: CDR1 SQVTM, CDR2 ANQGSEA. V was pared by 8 bases and J by 3 bases, with 20 bases between. The CDR3 sequence is CSLGVTGTNYNEQFF. The CDR3 DNA reads as TGCAGCTTAGGGGTGACCGGGACAAACTACAATGAGCAGTTCTTC.

At least ten counts were recorded for this clonotype. V is TRBV20-1 and J is TRBJ2-7; 7 positions match TRBD1. Germline-derived CDR1 and CDR2 are DFQATT and SNEGSKA (reference sequence). Trimming took 3 bases from V and 4 from J; bases not matched to a gene: 3. The CDR3 is 12 residues long. The CDR3 is CSASTGEYEQYF. The CDR3 DNA follows: TGCAGTGCTAGTACAGGGGAGTACGAGCAGTACTTC.

This clonotype was found many times. The chain combines TRBV7-3 with TRBJ2-5; a possible D gene is TRBD2 (7 bases). Germline-derived CDR1 and CDR2 are SGHTA and FQGTGA. The CDR3 has 14 residues. V was cut by 5 bases and J by 5 bases, with 15 bases left in between. CDR3 protein: CASSHGGRRETQYF. DNA of the CDR3: TGTGCCAGCAGCCACGGGGGGCGCAGGGAGACCCAGTACTTC.

In its sample, this clonotype was seen a few times. This rearrangement joins TRBV20-1 to TRBJ1-2; D remains unclear. Germline CDR1 DFQATT, CDR2 SNEGSKA (reference sequence). The length of the CDR3 is 8 residues. The V end was cut by 4 bases, the J end by 13 bases, with 7 bases between. CDR3 protein: CSANGLTF. The DNA of the CDR3 is TGCAGTGCTAACGGACTCACCTTC.

This clonotype was found many times. V and J are TRBV28 and TRBJ2-1; unclear D gene. The CDR3 has 12 residues. Per germline, CDR1 MDHEN and CDR2 SYDVKM. The V end lost 4 bases, the J end lost 7 bases, and 8 bases lay between the germline ends. In nucleotides, the CDR3 is TGTGCCAGCAGTTCGGACCCTAATGAGCAGTTCTTC. Amino acids: CASSSDPNEQFF.

Remarks on this clonotype: One base away lies a much larger clone, so this may be a sequencing read error. The rearrangement joins TRBV29-1 to TRBJ2-3, with 7 bases fitting TRBD2. This CDR3 is built from 16 residues. After removal of 4 bases from V and 4 bases from J, the junction contained 14 bases not matched to a gene. CDR1 and CDR2 (germline): SQVTM, ANQGSEA. CDR3 bases: TGCAGCGTTGCTAAGGGGCTAGTGGGAGGGGCAGATACGCAGTATTTT. The encoded protein is CSVAKGLVGGADTQYF.

The chain is built from TRBV6-5 and TRBJ1-4; tentative D call: TRBD1 (5 bases). The ends were cut back, 1 base at V and 1 base at J, with 10 bases in the middle. Per germline, CDR1 MNHEY and CDR2 SVGAGI. The CDR3 extends over 16 amino acids. CDR3 DNA: TGTGCCAGCAGTTACTGGGGGGGAGTAACTAATGAAAAACTGTTTTTT. Translated: CASSYWGGVTNEKLFF.

This clonotype has at least ten counts. The V gene is TRBV28, the J gene TRBJ2-7; D is perhaps TRBD2 (6 bases). Germline V lookup: CDR1 MDHEN, CDR2 SYDVKM. V shed 1 base and J shed 2 bases, with 15 bases lying between them. The CDR3 contains 16 residues. As DNA, the CDR3 is TGTGCCAGCAGTTTATCGGGGGAAGTCCTTACCTACGAGCAGTACTTC. Its translation is CASSLSGEVLTYEQYF.

Worth noting for this clonotype: Its ends do not fully match the called genes, so a read error is possible. The V and J genes are TRBV7-9 and TRBJ2-1; D possibly corresponds to TRBD2 (5 bases). The CDR3 has 11 residues. Germline-derived CDR1 and CDR2 are SEHNR and FQNEAQ (reference sequence). The CDR3 DNA sequence: TGTGCCAGCAGCCTAGCCCGACGGCAGTTCTTC. Protein sequence: CASSLARRQFF. The complete variable domain, with remaining parts taken from reference TRBV7-9 and TRBJ2-1, reads DTGVSQNPRHKITKRGQNVTFRCDPISEHNRLYWYRQTLGQGPEFLTYFQNEAQLEKSRLLSDRFSAERPKGSFSTLEIQRTEQGDSAMYLCASSLARRQFFGPGTRLTVL.

The chain couples TRBV7-9 to TRBJ2-2, with D tentatively TRBD1 or TRBD2 (5 bases each). Germline assignment: CDR1 SEHNR and CDR2 FQNEAQ (reference sequence). V lost 5 bases and J 4 bases, leaving 17 bases between the germline ends. The CDR3 is made up of 16 amino acids. CDR3 region: CASSHTRLGVTGELFF. The CDR3, as DNA: TGTGCCAGCAGCCATACCCGGTTGGGGGTCACCGGGGAGCTGTTTTTT. Full variable domain (missing parts from reference TRBV7-9 and TRBJ2-2): DTGVSQNPRHKITKRGQNVTFRCDPISEHNRLYWYRQTLGQGPEFLTYFQNEAQLEKSRLLSDRFSAERPKGSFSTLEIQRTEQGDSAMYLCASSHTRLGVTGELFFGEGSRLTVL.

Note on this clonotype: A read error may be the cause here, since a much bigger clone is one base away. V and J are TRBV20-1 and TRBJ1-6, with D possibly matching TRBD1 (5 bases). This CDR3 has 16 residues. CDR1 and CDR2 (germline): DFQATT, SNEGSKA (reference sequence). Trimming removed 3 bases from V and 8 bases from J, with 20 bases in between. Here the CDR3 DNA reads TGCAGTGCTAGTATGGACGACAGCGTGCTTTATTCACCCCTCCACTTT. This sequence encodes CSASMDDSVLYSPLHF.

This chain joins TRBV25-1 and TRBJ2-7; a weak D match, TRBD2 (6 bases). This CDR3 has 14 amino acids. Germline CDR1 MGHDK, CDR2 SYGVNS. The V end lost 4 bases, the J end lost 3 bases, and 13 bases lay between the germline ends. Written as DNA, the CDR3 is TGTGCCAGCAGTGCCGCCGCGGGGTTCTACGAGCAGTACTTC. It encodes CASSAAAGFYEQYF.

This clonotype was detected ten times or more. The chain is built from TRBV6-5 and TRBJ2-1, with no clear D. Germline CDR1 MNHEY, CDR2 SVGAGI. This CDR3 is built from 16 residues. Trimming took 0 bases from V and 0 from J, leaving 9 bases between them. DNA for the CDR3: TGTGCCAGCAGTTACTCGACCCCTCCCTCCTACAATGAGCAGTTCTTC. It specifies CASSYSTPPSYNEQFF.

In this sample, this clonotype turned up many times. The J gene is TRBJ1-5, the V gene TRBV3-1, with TRBD1 as a possible D gene (6 bases). Germline values: CDR1 LGHDT, CDR2 YNNKEL (reference sequence). Trimming left V 4 bases short and J 0 bases short, with 10 bases between. CDR3 length: 15 residues. This CDR3 reads CASSPGQLSNQPQHF. CDR3 bases: TGTGCCAGCAGCCCGGGACAACTTAGCAATCAGCCCCAGCATTTT. Using reference TRBV3-1 and TRBJ1-5 for the parts outside the CDR3, the full variable domain is DTAVSQTPKYLVTQMGNDKSIKCEQNLGHDTMYWYKQDSKKFLKIMFSYNNKELIINETVPNRFSPKSPDKAHLNLHINSLELGDSAVYFCASSPGQLSNQPQHFGDGTRLSIL.

This clonotype was seen a handful of times. CDR3 DNA: TGTGCCAGCAGCTTAGTTCGGACAGGGCTAGAGACCCAGTACTTC. This gives the protein CASSLVRTGLETQYF. This chain connects TRBV7-9 to TRBJ2-5, with 8 bases lining up with TRBD1. This CDR3 is 15 amino acids long. V lost 1 base, J lost 4 bases, and 5 bases stayed unmatched. Germline lookup yields CDR1 SEHNR and CDR2 FQNEAQ (reference sequence).

This clonotype appeared a few times. This chain connects TRBV21-1 to TRBJ2-5; the table's D call, TRBD1, was not checked against the DNA. TRBV21-1 is shown as a pseudogene. The CDR3 contains 14 residues. CDR3 amino acids: CASFRDRVLETQYF. The CDR3 coding sequence is TGTGCCAGCTTCCGGGACAGGGTTTTGGAGACCCAGTACTTC.

The rearrangement uses TRBV24-1 and TRBJ2-1, with D perhaps TRBD2 (5 bases). Germline loops: CDR1 KGHDR, CDR2 SFDVKD. CDR3 length equals 14 residues. The V end was cut by 7 bases, the J end by 0 bases, with 9 bases between. The DNA for the CDR3 is TGTGCCACCAGAAGCGGAAGCTCCTACAATGAGCAGTTCTTC. It translates to CATRSGSSYNEQFF.

In this sample, this clonotype turned up a few times. This sequence joins TRBV20-1 and TRBJ2-3; 13 nucleotides line up with TRBD2. The germline V gene encodes CDR1 DFQATT and CDR2 SNEGSKA (reference sequence). Trimming took 4 bases from V and 7 from J; bases not matched to a gene: 14. This CDR3 is 17 amino acids long. The CDR3: CSAIDPALAGGPHTQYF. CDR3 nucleotide sequence: TGCAGTGCTATAGACCCCGCACTAGCGGGGGGGCCGCATACGCAGTATTTT.

The chain uses TRBV7-3 and TRBJ2-1; tentatively, D is TRBD2 (6 bases). Germline-derived CDR1 and CDR2 are SGHTA and FQGTGA. Trimming stripped 1 base from V and 7 bases from J, with 11 bases between. There are 14 residues in the CDR3. This chain's CDR3 is CASSLSGGQNEQFF. DNA of the CDR3: TGTGCCAGCAGCTTAAGCGGAGGGCAAAATGAGCAGTTCTTC.

This clonotype appeared many times. The V and J genes are TRBV4-3 and TRBJ2-6, with D unresolved. The V and J ends lost 9 bases and 1 base respectively, with 7 bases between them. The CDR3 runs 13 residues. Per germline, CDR1 LGHNA and CDR2 YSLEER. The CDR3 protein is CASGSSGANVLTF. The CDR3 DNA reads as TGCGCCAGTGGTTCTTCTGGGGCCAACGTCCTGACTTTC.

This clonotype was seen repeatedly, ten times or more. The chain combines TRBV5-6 with TRBJ2-5; D is possibly TRBD1 (6 bases). The V gene lost 1 base and the J gene lost 2 bases, with 12 bases spanning the gap. The germline gives CDR1 SGHDT, CDR2 YYEEEE. The CDR3 is 15 amino acids. CDR3 sequence: CASSLIGTSQETQYF. As DNA, the CDR3 is TGTGCCAGCAGCTTGATTGGGACATCTCAAGAGACCCAGTACTTC.

This clonotype was seen many times. The rearrangement joins TRBV5-1 to TRBJ1-5; a weak D match, TRBD1 (6 bases). Germline V lookup: CDR1 SGHRS, CDR2 YFSETQ. V was cut by 3 bases and J by 2 bases, with 9 bases left in between. This CDR3 spans 14 amino acids. The CDR3 reads CASSYSGGNQPQHF. For the CDR3, the DNA is TGCGCCAGCAGCTACTCAGGGGGCAATCAGCCCCAGCATTTT.

This clonotype was seen at least ten times. The rearrangement links TRBV27 to TRBJ2-3; TRBD1 might be the D (6 bases). Germline assignment: CDR1 MNHEY and CDR2 SMNVEV (reference sequence). The CDR3 is made up of 15 amino acids. V lost 2 bases to trimming and J lost 6 bases, with 15 bases between them. Written as DNA, the CDR3 is TGTGCCAGCAGTTTAAGAGCAGGGGTTGGGGATACGCAGTATTTT. It specifies CASSLRAGVGDTQYF.